The rows below give T cell receptor beta chains drawn from one sample of a study of cytomegalovirus exposure and HLA in healthy donors. TCRdb keeps only in-frame clones here, not all; method: immunoSEQ multiplex PCR. The sample lists about 160,000 clones; approximately 79% were seen once. The specimen sequenced was PBMCs. These receptors came from a man in his forties in good health and CMV-seronegative. CDR3s include the opening cysteine and the closing phenylalanine or tryptophan. Each record gives: V gene, clone size, J gene, CDR3 length, D gene, CDR3 DNA, CDR3 protein. The D gene is left open where the match is weak. The listing skips clone size in some rows; elsewhere it reads once, few, many or a size class.

>TRBV30|-|TRBJ2-7|11|-
TGTGCCTGGACTTCGGGTGGCGAGCAGTACTTC
CAWTSGGEQYF
>TRBV7-3|-|TRBJ2-2|16|TRBD2
TGTGCCAGCAGCGAATTAGCGGGGTGGAGCACCGGGGAGCTGTTTTTT
CASSELAGWSTGELFF
>TRBV5-6|-|TRBJ2-7|15|TRBD2
TGTGCCAGCAGCTTGTCAGCGGGGACCTCCTACGAGCAGTACTTC
CASSLSAGTSYEQYF
>TRBV6-1|-|TRBJ1-5|19|TRBD1
TGTGCCAGCAGTGCTCAGAGGACAGGGCCCCGGTCCACCAATCAGCCCCAGCATTTT
CASSAQRTGPRSTNQPQHF
>TRBV7-3|-|TRBJ2-7|12|-
TGTGCCAGCAGCCCCTCTCTCCGCGAGCAGTACTTC
CASSPSLREQYF
>TRBV2|-|TRBJ1-5|15|TRBD1
TGTGCCAGCAGTGAAGGGGACAGGGCGCGTCAGCCCCAGCATTTT
CASSEGDRARQPQHF
>TRBV7-6|-|TRBJ2-5|16|TRBD2
TGTGCCAGCAGCTTAGTACCTAGCGGGGGACAAGAGACCCAGTACTTC
CASSLVPSGGQETQYF
>TRBV7-3|-|TRBJ1-6|15|-
TGTGCCAGCAGCTTAAGCGCTAAACATAATTCACCCCTCCACTTT
CASSLSAKHNSPLHF
>TRBV27|once|TRBJ2-5|14|TRBD1
TGTGCCAGCAGCCAGACAGGGGTAGTGGAGACCCAGTACTTC
CASSQTGVVETQYF
>TRBV19|-|TRBJ2-7|16|-
TGTGCCAGTAGTCCCCTACCGCAGGGGATCCTTTACGAGCAGTACTTC
CASSPLPQGILYEQYF
>TRBV2|-|TRBJ2-3|15|TRBD2
TGTGCCAGCACTCGACTAGCGGGGGGGCTCGATACGCAGTATTTT
CASTRLAGGLDTQYF
>TRBV29-1|-|TRBJ2-1|15|-
TGCAGCGTTGGGGGCCTCGATGGGGCGTACAATGAGCAGTTCTTC
CSVGGLDGAYNEQFF
>TRBV4-1|few|TRBJ1-6|15|-
TGCGCCAGCAGCCAAGGTCAGGGGAATTCTTCACCCCTCCACTTT
CASSQGQGNSSPLHF
>TRBV30|-|TRBJ2-2|16|-
TGTGCCTGGAAAATACGTTCGACAGGGAACACCGGGGAGCTGTTTTTT
CAWKIRSTGNTGELFF
>TRBV5-4|many|TRBJ1-5|14|TRBD1
TGTGCCAGCAGCGACGACAGGGTGGATCAGCCCCAGCATTTT
CASSDDRVDQPQHF
>TRBV7-2|-|TRBJ2-1|15|TRBD2
TGTGCCAGCAGCCCTCTAGCGGGGGACTACAATGAGCAGTTCTTC
CASSPLAGDYNEQFF
>TRBV28|-|TRBJ1-2|11|TRBD1
TGTGCCAGTACAGGGGACTATGGCTACACCTTC
CASTGDYGYTF
>TRBV27|-|TRBJ2-7|14|TRBD1
TGTGCCAGCAGTCAAGGACAGGGGATCTACGAGCAGTACTTC
CASSQGQGIYEQYF
>TRBV6-1|-|TRBJ1-6|17|-
TGTGCCAGCAGTGAAGCGATGGGAGGGGACATCGGTTCACCCCTCCACTTT
CASSEAMGGDIGSPLHF
>TRBV7-9|-|TRBJ1-2|18|-
TGTGCCAGCAGCTTATCCGGACAGCAAACAGTTTTTGGCGATGGCTACACCTTC
CASSLSGQQTVFGDGYTF
>TRBV7-3|-|TRBJ2-7|14|TRBD2
TGTGCCAGCAGCCGGACTAGCGGGGTCTACGAGCAGTACTTC
CASSRTSGVYEQYF
>TRBV5-1|-|TRBJ1-2|13|-
TGCGCCAGCAGCTCGTTGCCGGACTATGGCTACACCTTC
CASSSLPDYGYTF
>TRBV7-8|few|TRBJ2-5|13|TRBD2
TGTGCCAGCAGCCAAAGCGGGGGTGAGACCCAGTACTTC
CASSQSGGETQYF